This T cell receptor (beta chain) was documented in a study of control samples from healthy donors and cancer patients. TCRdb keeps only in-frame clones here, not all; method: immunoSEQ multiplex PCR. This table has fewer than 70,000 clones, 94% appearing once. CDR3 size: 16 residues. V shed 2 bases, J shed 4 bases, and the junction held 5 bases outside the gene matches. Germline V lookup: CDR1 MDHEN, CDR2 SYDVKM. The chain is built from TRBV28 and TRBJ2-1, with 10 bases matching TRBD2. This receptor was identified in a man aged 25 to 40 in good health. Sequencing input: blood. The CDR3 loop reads CASSLPLAGVYNEQFF. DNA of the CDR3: TGTGCCAGCAGTTTACCCCTAGCGGGAGTTTACAATGAGCAGTTCTTC.